The clone carrying this T cell receptor (beta chain) has ten or more counts. The antigen remains unidentified. Library preparation followed earlier protocols using designated TCR primers. TCRdb fed the PCR reads into MiXCR, producing one record per CDR3 protein. The sample contains more than 300,000 distinct CDR3 sequences, 20% to 25% of which appear only once. The sample originates from a study of molecular identifiers for immune sequencing clone quantification. Study findings and constraints: Detectable among about a million naive cells, according to reports, was Jurkat TCR RNA spiked in from one cell. Identical TCR molecules can share a barcode, and this sharing could underestimate highly expanded clone sizes.

Naive CD8 T cells were FACS-sorted by CD8+CD4-CCR7+CD45RA+ markers. This TCR derives from a human donor in good health. Some libraries in this study had Jurkat cell RNA spiked in. The sequenced sample consisted of naive CD8+ T cells from blood, with Jurkat cell RNA spiked in. Subset described: FACS-sorted CD8+CD4-CCR7+CD45RA+ naive T cells.

CDR3 nucleotide sequence: TGCGCCAGCAGCCAAGAAATCCCCGGGTCACTATCTGGAAACACCATATATTTT. Protein product: CASSQEIPGSLSGNTIYF. This chain links TRBV4-3 with TRBJ1-3; no reliable D call. Germline lookup yields CDR1 LGHNA and CDR2 YSLEER. CDR3 size: 18 residues. The V end was cut by 0 bases, the J end by 1 base, with 16 bases between.